Sequencing of this T cell receptor beta chain was carried out in a study of cytotoxic CD8 clonotypes in ibrutinib-treated CLL. Study in general: Patient counts were over 9 relapsed/refractory, around 15 treatment-naive and around 17 IGHV unmutated.

Comments on this clone: Its specificity is not known.

Overall study findings and caveats: While tracking circulating CD8+ T-cell counts, baseline clonality exceeded that of age-matched healthy donors.

Sequencing used immunoSEQ multiplex PCR; TCRdb keeps in-frame clones, though not all of them. The sample shows about 50,000 clones, 50% to 70% of them seen only once. The origin of this receptor is a human donor with chronic lymphocytic leukemia. Sequenced here: PBMCs, sampled at disease progression, from a patient treated with ibrutinib.

The CDR3 bases are TGTGCCAGCAGCGTAGGGACAGGGGTATCTTACGAGCAGTACTTC. Residues: CASSVGTGVSYEQYF. V gene TRBV9 combines with J gene TRBJ2-7; 9 nucleotides match TRBD1. V shed 0 bases, J shed 4 bases, and the junction held 5 bases outside the gene matches. The CDR3 loop spans 15 amino acids. From germline, CDR1 is SGDLS and CDR2 YYNGEE. The full variable domain, completed using reference TRBV9 and TRBJ2-7, is DSGVTQTPKHLITATGQRVTLRCSPRSGDLSVYWYQQSLDQGLQFLIQYYNGEERAKGNILERFSAQQFPDLHSELNLSSLELGDSALYFCASSVGTGVSYEQYFGPGTRLTVT.